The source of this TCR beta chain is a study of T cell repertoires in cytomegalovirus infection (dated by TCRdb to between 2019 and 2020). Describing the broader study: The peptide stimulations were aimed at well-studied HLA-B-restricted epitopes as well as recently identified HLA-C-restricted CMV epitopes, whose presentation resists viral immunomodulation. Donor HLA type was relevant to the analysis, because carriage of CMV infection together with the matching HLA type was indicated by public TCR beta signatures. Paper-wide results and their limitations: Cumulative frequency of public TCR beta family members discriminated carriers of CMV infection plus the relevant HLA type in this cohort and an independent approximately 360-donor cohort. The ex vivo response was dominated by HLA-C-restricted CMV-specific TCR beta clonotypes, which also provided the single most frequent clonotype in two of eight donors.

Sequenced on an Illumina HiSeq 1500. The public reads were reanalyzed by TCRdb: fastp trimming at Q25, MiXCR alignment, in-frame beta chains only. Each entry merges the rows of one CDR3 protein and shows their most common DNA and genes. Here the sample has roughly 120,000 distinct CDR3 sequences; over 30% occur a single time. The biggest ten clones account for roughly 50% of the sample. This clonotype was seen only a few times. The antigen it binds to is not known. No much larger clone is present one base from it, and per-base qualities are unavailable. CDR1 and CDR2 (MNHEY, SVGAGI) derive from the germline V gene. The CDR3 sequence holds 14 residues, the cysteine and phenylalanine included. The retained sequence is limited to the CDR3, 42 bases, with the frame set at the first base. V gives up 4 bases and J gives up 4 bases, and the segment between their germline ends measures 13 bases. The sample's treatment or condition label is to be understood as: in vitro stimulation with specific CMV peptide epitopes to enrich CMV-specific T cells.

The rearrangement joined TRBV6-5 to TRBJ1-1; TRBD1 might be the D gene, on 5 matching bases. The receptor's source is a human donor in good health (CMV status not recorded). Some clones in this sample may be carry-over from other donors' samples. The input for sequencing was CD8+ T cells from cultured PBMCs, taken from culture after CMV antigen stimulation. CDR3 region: CASSSGGVSTEAFF. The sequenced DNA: TGTGCCAGCAGTTCCGGGGGTGTGAGCACTGAAGCTTTCTTT.